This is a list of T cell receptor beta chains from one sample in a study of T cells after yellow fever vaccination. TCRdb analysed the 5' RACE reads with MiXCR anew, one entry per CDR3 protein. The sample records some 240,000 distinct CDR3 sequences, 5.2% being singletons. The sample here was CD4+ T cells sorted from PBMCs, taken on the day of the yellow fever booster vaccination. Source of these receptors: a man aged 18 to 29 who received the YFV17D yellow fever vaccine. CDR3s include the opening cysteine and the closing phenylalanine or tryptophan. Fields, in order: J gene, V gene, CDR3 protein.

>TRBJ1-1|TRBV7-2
CASSLSASMNTEAFF
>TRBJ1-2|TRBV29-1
CSVGLKGVTVYGYTF
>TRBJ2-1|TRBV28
CASSLQRYNEQFF
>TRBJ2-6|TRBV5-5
CASSLDPRGGAGANVLTF
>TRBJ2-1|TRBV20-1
CSASFSGGGWDEQFF
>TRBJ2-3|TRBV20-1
CSATQGGGEDTQYF
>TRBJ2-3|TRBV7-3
CASSPRTGEADTQYF
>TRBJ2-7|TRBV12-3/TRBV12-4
CASTTLDSSYEQYF
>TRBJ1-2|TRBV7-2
CASNEQGIDYGYTF
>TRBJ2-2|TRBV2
CASSEAGELFF
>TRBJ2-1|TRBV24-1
CATSDSQSSYNEQFF
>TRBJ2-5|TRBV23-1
CASSQSTVIEETQYF
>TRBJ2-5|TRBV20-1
CSSHSRQETQYF
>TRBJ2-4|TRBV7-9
CASVSENIQYF
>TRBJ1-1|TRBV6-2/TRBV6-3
CASSSGQQRAFF
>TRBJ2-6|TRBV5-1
CASSFSVSGANVLTF
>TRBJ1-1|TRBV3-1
CASSQDTVGQGGTEAFF
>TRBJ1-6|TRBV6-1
CASKISGTHNSPLHF
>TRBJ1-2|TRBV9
CASSVGLNYGYTF
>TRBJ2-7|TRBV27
CASGGVGSYEQYF
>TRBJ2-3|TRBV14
CASSPLARTDTQYF
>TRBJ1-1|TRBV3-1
CASSQVSRVNTEAFF
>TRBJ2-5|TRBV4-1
CASSLSTGQQETQYF
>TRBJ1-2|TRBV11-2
CASSSLTDRPGYTF
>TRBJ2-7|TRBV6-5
CASSWLGRATSEQYF
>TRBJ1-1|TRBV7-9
CASSLPPNTEAFF
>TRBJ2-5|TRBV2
CANRGTGGQGETQYF
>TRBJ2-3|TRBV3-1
CASSQDRVRSTDTQYF
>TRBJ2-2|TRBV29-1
CSVGVRGRMDTGELFF
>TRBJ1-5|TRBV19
CASRGQGAGQPQHF
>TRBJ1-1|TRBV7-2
CASSLVSGTEAFF
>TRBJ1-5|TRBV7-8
CASSLSIGANQPQHF
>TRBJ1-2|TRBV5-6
CASSLAPDYNYGYTF
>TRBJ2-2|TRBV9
CASSPPGTANTGELFF
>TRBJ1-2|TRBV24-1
CATSDSATNYGYTF
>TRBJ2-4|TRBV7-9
CASSPGRKAKNIQYF
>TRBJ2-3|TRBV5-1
CASSLALGGGTDTQYF
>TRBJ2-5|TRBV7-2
CASSSTTPRETQYF
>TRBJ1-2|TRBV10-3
CAISESLGKLTGTNYGYTF
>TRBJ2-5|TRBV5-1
CASSLGTSGGAKETQYF
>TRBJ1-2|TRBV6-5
CASSYSAGYGGYTF
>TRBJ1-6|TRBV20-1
CSARDQGASYNSPLHF
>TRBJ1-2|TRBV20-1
CSARDRVGHPYGYTF
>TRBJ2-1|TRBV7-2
CASSLTASSYNEQFF
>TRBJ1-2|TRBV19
CASRTPGRANYGYTF
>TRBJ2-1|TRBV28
CASSFILNEQFF
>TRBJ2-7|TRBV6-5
CASTTQGGEQYF
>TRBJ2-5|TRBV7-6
CASSFAPEQETQYF
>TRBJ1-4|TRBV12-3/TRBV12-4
CASSPGDTNEKLFF
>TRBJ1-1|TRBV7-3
CASSLGGLNTEAFF